This T cell receptor beta chain originates from a study of blood T cell repertoires in COVID-19. Background on the study: The samples span acute and convalescent COVID-19 from the United States, Italy and Spain. PBMCs, B-cell-depleted T cells, or T cells provided the cDNA or gDNA that made up the material.

The CDR3 has 14 amino acids. Looked up from germline, CDR1 is WNHNN and CDR2 is SYGVQD (reference sequence). Trimming removed 2 bases from V and 6 bases from J; junction bases left unmatched: 7. As originally analysed: Reference gene primer amplification yielded estimated nucleated cell counts. Data came from immunoSEQ multiplex PCR; TCRdb stores just in-frame clones and leaves some out. V and J calls and clone size come straight from that table; D and trimming were deduced from the DNA. The sample consists of 200,000 to 250,000 clones, nearly 90% of them appearing once. This clone was seen just once. Exposed participants encountered a COVID-19 case during the 2 weeks preceding study entry.

The rearrangement links TRBV10-1 to TRBJ2-7; TRBD1 agrees at 7 bases. This TCR came from a man between 25 and 39 years old who had been exposed to COVID-19. Sequencing used PBMCs or T cells enriched from blood (not recorded which). CDR3 sequence (DNA): TGCGCCAGCAGTGAGACGCCGACAGGGACCGAGCAGTACTTC. It codes for CASSETPTGTEQYF.